A single sample gave rise to the 6 T cell receptor beta chains below, sequenced in a study of metastatic and nonmetastatic thyroid tumors. With MiXCR, TCRdb reprocessed the PCR reads. This table holds around 27,000 clones, about 16% found once. Treatment of any kind had been given to no patient before thyroid surgery. Sample: blood. These receptors came from a female donor with papillary thyroid cancer or a benign thyroid nodule (not recorded which). Some clones in this sample may be carry-over from other donors' samples.

This clone was recorded at least ten times. This chain joins TRBV4-1 and TRBJ1-5, with unresolved D. The CDR3 totals 15 residues. V lost 1 base, J lost 0 bases, and 7 bases lay in between. Germline CDR1 MGHRA, CDR2 YSYEKL. The CDR3 sequence is CASSQAEYSNQPQHF. The CDR3 DNA sequence: TGCGCCAGCAGCCAAGCAGAATATAGCAATCAGCCCCAGCATTTT.

In this sample, this clone turned up a few times. A much larger clone lies a single base off, so this may be a read error. The chain combines TRBV27 with TRBJ2-3; TRBD1 is a possible D gene (5 bases). Germline V gene lookup returns CDR1 MNHEY and CDR2 SMNVEV (reference sequence). Trimming took off 6 bases at V and 6 bases at J, with 13 bases between the two ends. There are 13 residues in the CDR3. Written as DNA, the CDR3 is TGTGCCAGCAGGATTCAGGGTTCGGATACGCAGTATTTT. Translated: CASRIQGSDTQYF.

Ten or more counts support this clone. This rearrangement joins TRBV10-2 to TRBJ2-1, with D possibly matching TRBD1 (7 bases). The ends were cut back, 0 bases at V and 9 bases at J, with 9 bases in the middle. This CDR3 comprises 13 residues. The germline V gene encodes CDR1 WSHSY and CDR2 SAAADI. Here the CDR3 DNA reads TGCGCCAGCAGTGAGTCGCAGGGGGGTGAGCAGTTCTTC. As protein: CASSESQGGEQFF.

By frequency in the sample, this clone is medium-sized. J is TRBJ2-7 and V is TRBV27; no definite D call. The germline V gene has CDR1 MNHEY and CDR2 SMNVEV (reference sequence). Between the trimmed V and J ends, which lost 7 bases and 1 base, there was a span of 5 bases. The CDR3 consists of 11 residues. CDR3 nucleotides: TGTGCCAGCAACGATTCCTACGAGCAGTACTTC. Protein sequence: CASNDSYEQYF.

This clone was counted ten times or more. With a much larger clone just one base away, this may be a read error. Within the sample, other DNA sequences also encode this same CDR3. V is TRBV5-1 and J is TRBJ2-7; 12 bases line up with TRBD2. The V segment lost 3 bases and the J segment 5 bases; nucleotides outside the gene matches: 18. Germline CDR1 SGHRS, CDR2 YFSETQ. The length of the CDR3 is 19 residues. CDR3 nucleotides: TGCGCCAGCAGCTACGCCACGCTAGCGGGAGGGCGTCTGTTGGACGAGCAGTACTTC. Residues: CASSYATLAGGRLLDEQYF.

This clone was seen repeatedly, ten times or more. The chain joins TRBV7-9 to TRBJ1-1, with a tentative D call TRBD1 (6 bases). V lost 5 bases, J lost 6 bases, and 16 bases lay in between. Germline CDR1 SEHNR, CDR2 FQNEAQ (reference sequence). This CDR3 spans 14 amino acids. The DNA for the CDR3 is TGTGCCAGCAGCGCGAGGGGGACGGCTTCTGAAGCTTTCTTT. Its translation: CASSARGTASEAFF.